These T cell receptor beta chains were read from a single sample in a study of T cell repertoires in cytomegalovirus infection. TCRdb reprocessed the reads via MiXCR and lists one record per CDR3 protein. The profile shows 570,000 or so distinct CDR3 sequences, almost 40% of them singletons. These receptors' antigens are unknown. The sample here was cultured PBMCs, taken from culture after CMV antigen stimulation. The receptors stem from a human donor in good health (CMV status not recorded). Some clones in this sample may be carry-over from other donors' samples. CDR3s include the opening cysteine and the closing phenylalanine or tryptophan. The D gene is left open where the match is weak. A clone size is listed for some rows: how often the clone was seen (once, few, many), or a class if it is expanded.

TRBJ2-3 . TRBV2 . TGTGCCAGCCTCGAACTCAGCCCTCTCGGGGGTTCCACAGATACGCAGTATTTT CASLELSPLGGSTDTQYF
TRBJ1-4 . TRBV7-6 . TGTGCCAGCAGCAAGGTCTTTACAGGACCTAATGAAAAACTGTTTTTT CASSKVFTGPNEKLFF
TRBJ1-1 . TRBV12-3/TRBV12-4 . TGTGCCAGCATCATGGGGGGTTTGAACACTGAAGCTTTCTTT CASIMGGLNTEAFF
TRBJ2-2 . TRBV6-8 . TGTGCCAGCAGTAAAAACAGGGCCGGGGAGCTGTTTTTT CASSKNRAGELFF
TRBJ2-2 . TRBV12-3/TRBV12-4 . TGTGCCAGCCGCGGCCCAACCGGGGAGCTGTTTTTT CASRGPTGELFF
TRBJ2-7 . TRBV7-2 few TGTGCCAGCAGCTTCCTCCTAGGGGCCAACGAGCAGTACTTC CASSFLLGANEQYF
TRBJ2-7 . TRBV2 . TGTGCCAGCAGTTACGGGGAAATATTTACTTTC CASSYGEIFTF
TRBJ2-2 . TRBV19 once TGTGCCAGTAGTGACCGGGGGCGATACACCGGGGAGCTGTTTTTT CASSDRGRYTGELFF
TRBJ1-5 . TRBV2 . TGTGCCAGCAGCGAGGACAGTAGCAATCAGCCCCAGCATTTT CASSEDSSNQPQHF
TRBJ2-1 TRBD2 TRBV7-2 few TGTGCCAGCAGCTCCAAAGGGGGGGCGGGGGGCTCCTACAATGAGCAGTTCTTC CASSSKGGAGGSYNEQFF
TRBJ2-5 TRBD1 TRBV2 . TGTGCCCGTCAGGACAGGGGGGAGACCCAGTACTTC CARQDRGETQYF
TRBJ2-2 . TRBV7-2 . TGTGCCAGCAGCTTAACTAGACCAGGGGCCGGGGAGCTGTTTTTT CASSLTRPGAGELFF
TRBJ2-3 TRBD2 TRBV12-3/TRBV12-4 few TGTGCCAGCAGTTTATTTGGCCGGGAGGAGTATTTT CASSLFGREEYF
TRBJ1-1 . TRBV19 . TGTGCCAGTACTCCTCAGGGGTCCTCCACGAACACTGAAGCTTTCTTT CASTPQGSSTNTEAFF
TRBJ1-1 . TRBV11-3 . TGTGCCAGCAGCCCGCCCGATCGGAATGAAGCTTTCTTT CASSPPDRNEAFF
TRBJ2-2 TRBD1 TRBV10-3 once TGTGCCATCAGATCCGGAGGAGGGACAGGGGTATCCGGGGAGCTGTTTTTT CAIRSGGGTGVSGELFF
TRBJ1-2 . TRBV6-2/TRBV6-3 . TGTGCCAGCAGTTTGCGACCGGGACCCCGTTATGGCTACACCTTC CASSLRPGPRYGYTF
TRBJ2-1 . TRBV11-3 few TGTGCCAGCAGCATCGGACCTTCGAACCCCGGCTCCTACAATGAGCAGTTCTTC CASSIGPSNPGSYNEQFF
TRBJ1-5 . TRBV7-4 . TGTGCCAGCAGCCCCGCGGGTGGGGAATTGGGCAATCAGCCCCAGCATTTT CASSPAGGELGNQPQHF
TRBJ1-2 TRBD1 TRBV10-3 . TGTGCCATCAGTGAGTCGGATACGACAGGGGGCTCCGGCTACACCTTC CAISESDTTGGSGYTF
TRBJ2-7 TRBD1 TRBV7-9 . TGTGCCAGCAGCCAAGGGACAGGGAACTACGAGCAGTACTTC CASSQGTGNYEQYF
TRBJ1-4 . TRBV7-8 . TGTGCCAGCAGCTTAGATGCGCTGGGCGTAAAACTGTTTTTT CASSLDALGVKLFF
TRBJ2-3 TRBD2 TRBV5-1 few TGCGCCAGCAGCTTGGGAGCGCTAGCGGGCACAGATACGCAGTATTTT CASSLGALAGTDTQYF
TRBJ2-5 . TRBV10-1 few TGCGCCAGCAGCGAGGACGGGGAGACCCAGTACTTC CASSEDGETQYF
TRBJ1-6 . TRBV12-3/TRBV12-4 . TGTGCCAGCAGTTTAGGTGGGGCCACTCGATCACCCCTCCACTTT CASSLGGATRSPLHF
TRBJ1-3 . TRBV5-4 . TGTGCCAGCAGCTTGGCCCAGGCAGGGGCTGGAAACACCATATATTTT CASSLAQAGAGNTIYF
TRBJ2-3 . TRBV7-2 few TGTGCCAGCAGCCGGCGGGCGGGCACAGATACGCAGTATTTT CASSRRAGTDTQYF
TRBJ2-3 TRBD2 TRBV7-6 . TGTGCCAGCAGCCCCCCGATCGGGCGGGGGGGTAACACAGATACGCAGTATTTT CASSPPIGRGGNTDTQYF
TRBJ1-1 . TRBV12-3/TRBV12-4 . TGTGCCAGCAGGGGGACGGGGCGGTCTGAAGCTTTCTTT CASRGTGRSEAFF
TRBJ2-1 . TRBV7-2 once TGTGCCAGCAGCCGTCGGACTCCAGGCGGCAATGAGCAGTTCTTC CASSRRTPGGNEQFF
TRBJ2-1 . TRBV7-2 few TGTGCCAGCAGCGCCGCATTAGCGGTGATCTACAATGAGCAGTTCTTC CASSAALAVIYNEQFF
TRBJ2-3 . TRBV7-2 . TGTGCCAGCAGCATAAAGGCTAGCGAGAGAAAGTTGCACGACACAGATACGCAGTATTTT CASSIKASERKLHDTDTQYF